What follows is one T cell receptor beta chain and its context. The data derive from a study of control samples from healthy donors and cancer patients. Profiling relied on immunoSEQ multiplex PCR, and the TCRdb table lists in-frame clones only, not all of them. This table has around 94,000 clones, approximately 90% appearing once. Material: blood. The sequence came from a woman aged 18-29 years in good health.

CDR3: CASSINRDSLYNEQFF. The DNA for the CDR3 is TGTGCCAGCAGTATAAACCGGGATTCTCTCTACAATGAGCAGTTCTTC. The chain links TRBV5-6 to TRBJ2-1; tentatively, D is TRBD2 (5 bases). This CDR3 spans 16 amino acids. V lost 5 bases, J lost 3 bases, and 18 bases lay in between. CDR1 and CDR2 from the germline V gene are SGHDT and YYEEEE.